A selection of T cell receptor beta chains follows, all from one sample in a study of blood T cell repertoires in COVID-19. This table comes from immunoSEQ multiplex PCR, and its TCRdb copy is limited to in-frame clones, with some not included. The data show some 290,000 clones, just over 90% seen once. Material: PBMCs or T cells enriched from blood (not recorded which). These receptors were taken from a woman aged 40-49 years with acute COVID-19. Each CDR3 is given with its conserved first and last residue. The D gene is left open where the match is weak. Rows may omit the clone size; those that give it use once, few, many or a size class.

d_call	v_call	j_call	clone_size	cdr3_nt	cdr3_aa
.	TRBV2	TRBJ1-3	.	TGTGCCAGCCAACAGGGCTTCTCTGGAAACACCATATATTTT	CASQQGFSGNTIYF
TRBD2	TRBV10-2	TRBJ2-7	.	TGCGCCAGCAGTAGGACTAGCGGCACCTACGAGCAGTACTTC	CASSRTSGTYEQYF
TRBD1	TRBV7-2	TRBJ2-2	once	TGTGCCAGCAGCTCGGACAGGGTCACCGGGGAGCTGTTTTTT	CASSSDRVTGELFF
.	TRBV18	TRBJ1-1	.	TGTGCCAGCTCACCCCGTAACACTGAAGCTTTCTTT	CASSPRNTEAFF
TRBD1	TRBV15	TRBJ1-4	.	TGTGCCACCAGCAGGGACGGGACAGGGTATGAAAAACTGTTTTTT	CATSRDGTGYEKLFF
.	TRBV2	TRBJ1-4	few	TGTGCCAGCAGTGGAACTTTGGCAACTAATGAAAAACTGTTTTTT	CASSGTLATNEKLFF
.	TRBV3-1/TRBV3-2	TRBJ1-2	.	TGTGCCAGCAGCCAAGATAAAATCTATGGCTACACCTTC	CASSQDKIYGYTF
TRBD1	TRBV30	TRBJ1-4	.	TGTGCCTGGTCTCCGGGACAGGGGGCTCAGAATGAAAAACTGTTTTTT	CAWSPGQGAQNEKLFF
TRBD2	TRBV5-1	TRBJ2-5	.	TGCGCCAGCAGCTTGCCTAGCGGGGGGGCCCGGGAGACCCAGTACTTC	CASSLPSGGARETQYF
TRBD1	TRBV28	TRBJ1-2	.	TGTGCCAGCAGAAATCCGGGACAGGGAGGCTATGGCTACACCTTC	CASRNPGQGGYGYTF
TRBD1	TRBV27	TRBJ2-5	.	TGTGCCAGCAGTTTGCATACAGGGGGCGCGTTGGAGACCCAGTACTTC	CASSLHTGGALETQYF
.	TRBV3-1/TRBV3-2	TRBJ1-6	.	TGTGCCAGCAGCCCGGGTCGATATAATTCACCCCTCCACTTT	CASSPGRYNSPLHF
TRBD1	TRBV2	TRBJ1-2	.	TGTGCTAAGGGGGGACAGGGGGTTGGAGGCTACACCTTC	CAKGGQGVGGYTF
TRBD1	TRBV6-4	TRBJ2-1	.	TGTGCCAGCAGTGATCTTGACAGGGGGTCGGATGAGCAGTTCTTC	CASSDLDRGSDEQFF
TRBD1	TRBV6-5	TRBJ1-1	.	TGTGCCAGCATCCCGGACAGGGATACTACTGAAGCTTTCTTT	CASIPDRDTTEAFF
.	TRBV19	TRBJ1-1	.	TGTGCCAGTAGTATAGGTAGAGCCGGCACTGAAGCTTTCTTT	CASSIGRAGTEAFF
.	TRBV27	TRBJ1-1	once	TGTGCCAGCAGTTTACAGGGTTGGACTGAAGCTTTCTTT	CASSLQGWTEAFF
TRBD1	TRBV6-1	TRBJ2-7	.	TGTGCCAGCAGTGACAGGACAGGTGCCTACGAGCAGTACTTC	CASSDRTGAYEQYF
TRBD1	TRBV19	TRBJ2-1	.	TGTGCCAGTAGTATAGATTGGGCCGGGACAGGGAGGGGAGAGCAGTTCTTC	CASSIDWAGTGRGEQFF
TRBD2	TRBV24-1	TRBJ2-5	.	TGTGCCACCAGTGAGTCTAGCGGGAGAGGCCCCCGAGAGACCCAGTACTTC	CATSESSGRGPRETQYF